Listed here are 16 T cell receptor beta chains from one sample, sequenced in a study of Graves' ophthalmopathy and Graves' hyperthyroidism. TCR beta CDR3 amplification used RNA transcripts. RT-PCR was first run with HTBI primers, then multiplex PCR in a second round. TCRdb re-called the multiplex PCR reads through MiXCR, storing one row per CDR3 protein. The sample shows around 400,000 distinct CDR3 sequences, about a sixth of them seen only once. Sequencing was carried out using peripheral blood. Receptors originate from a woman younger than 30 with Graves' ophthalmopathy.

This clonotype was recorded many times. This chain joins TRBV7-2 and TRBJ1-1, with 7 bases lining up with TRBD1. The V gene's germline CDR1 is SGHTA and CDR2 FQGNSA. J lost 8 bases, V lost 4 bases, and 4 bases had no gene match. CDR3 length equals 12 residues. DNA for the CDR3: TGTGCCAGCAGCTCCGGGGGACAGGAAGCTTTCTTT. It codes for CASSSGGQEAFF.

At least ten counts were recorded for this clonotype. The chain couples TRBV12-3 or TRBV12-4 to TRBJ2-5; D gene ambiguous. The V end lost 5 bases, the J end lost 4 bases, and 17 bases lay between the germline ends. This CDR3 spans 15 amino acids. CDR3 coding DNA: TGTGCCAGCAGTACCCTTTTAGGAGTCCTAGAGACCCAGTACTTC. Encoded protein: CASSTLLGVLETQYF.

This sequence joins TRBV2 and TRBJ1-2; a possible D gene is TRBD1 (6 bases). In germline, CDR1 is SNHLY, CDR2 FYNNEI. This CDR3 contains 15 residues. V lost 2 bases to trimming and J lost 2 bases, with 12 bases between them. CDR3 in DNA: TGTGCCAGCAGTGAAATCGGCACAGGGAACTATGGCTACACCTTC. The encoded protein is CASSEIGTGNYGYTF.

This clonotype was counted many times. The chain couples TRBV27 to TRBJ1-1; a weak D match, TRBD1 (5 bases). The germline CDR1 and CDR2 sequences are MNHEY and SMNVEV (reference sequence). The CDR3 extends over 14 amino acids. The V and J ends lost 5 bases and 6 bases respectively, with 16 bases between them. The CDR3 DNA is TGTGCCAGCAGTCCCCGGGGAGGGGAAGCTGAAGCTTTCTTT. Protein: CASSPRGGEAEAFF.

This clonotype was found many times. The V call is TRBV28, the J call TRBJ1-1, with D perhaps TRBD1 (6 bases). The V gene lost 7 bases and the J gene lost 2 bases, with 17 bases spanning the gap. This CDR3 comprises 15 residues. The V gene's germline CDR1 is MDHEN and CDR2 SYDVKM. The CDR3 is CASNPTGGSNTEAFF. CDR3 nucleotide sequence: TGTGCCAGCAATCCGACAGGTGGTTCCAACACTGAAGCTTTCTTT. Drawing the rest from reference TRBV28 and TRBJ1-1, the complete variable domain is DVKVTQSSRYLVKRTGEKVFLECVQDMDHENMFWYRQDPGLGLRLIYFSYDVKMKEKGDIPEGYSVSREKKERFSLILESASTNQTSMYLCASNPTGGSNTEAFFGQGTRLTVV.

This clonotype was counted many times. V is TRBV4-2 and J is TRBJ2-7; 12 nucleotides agree with TRBD2. Trimming removed 0 bases from V and 4 bases from J; junction bases left unmatched: 7. CDR1 and CDR2 from the germline V gene are LGHNA and YNFKEQ. The CDR3 is 17 residues long. The CDR3 here is CASSQEARLAGAYEQYF. The DNA of the CDR3 is TGTGCCAGCAGCCAAGAGGCAAGACTAGCGGGAGCATACGAGCAGTACTTC.

This clonotype was observed at least ten times. The V and J genes are TRBV12-5 and TRBJ1-6; tentatively, D is TRBD1 (5 bases). This CDR3 has 16 residues. The V and J ends lost 2 bases and 7 bases respectively, with 15 bases between them. CDR1 and CDR2 (germline): LGHNT, FRNRAP. For the CDR3, the DNA is TGTGCTAGTGGTTTGTTTGTGGGACCGTACAATTCACCCCTCCACTTT. This translates into CASGLFVGPYNSPLHF.

At least ten counts were recorded for this clonotype. This CDR3 is CASSQQGGPGANVLTF. The CDR3 DNA reads TGTGCCAGCAGCCAACAGGGAGGCCCTGGGGCCAACGTCCTGACTTTC. This chain connects TRBV7-8 to TRBJ2-6; TRBD1 or TRBD2 may be the D gene (6 bases each). The V and J ends lost 5 bases and 2 bases respectively, with 13 bases between them. From germline, CDR1 is SGHVS and CDR2 FQNEAQ. The CDR3 totals 16 residues. Full variable domain (remainder filled in from reference TRBV7-8 and TRBJ2-6): GAGVSQSPRYKVAKRGQDVALRCDPISGHVSLFWYQQALGQGPEFLTYFQNEAQLDKSGLPSDRFFAERPEGSVSTLKIQRTQQEDSAVYLCASSQQGGPGANVLTFGAGSRLTVL.

This clonotype was seen at least ten times. The rearrangement uses TRBV28 and TRBJ2-5; D tentatively fits TRBD1 or TRBD2 (6 bases each). The CDR3 is 16 residues long. V was cut by 6 bases and J by 5 bases, with 22 bases left in between. Germline V gene data show CDR1 as MDHEN and CDR2 as SYDVKM. This CDR3 is CASRSIDGGRTETQYF. The CDR3 DNA reads as TGTGCCAGCAGATCTATCGATGGGGGGCGGACGGAGACCCAGTACTTC.

Ten or more counts support this clonotype. V usage is TRBV7-2 and J usage is TRBJ2-7, with TRBD2 identical over 10 bases. The CDR3 has 14 amino acids. The germline CDR1 and CDR2 sequences are SGHTA and FQGNSA. Losses at the gene ends were 2 bases for V and 10 bases for J; bases not matched to a gene: 8. The CDR3 protein is CASSLRAGGPIQYF. CDR3 DNA: TGTGCCAGCAGCTTACGAGCGGGAGGGCCGATTCAGTACTTC.

This clonotype has at least ten counts. This chain joins TRBV20-1 and TRBJ1-5; D unresolved. CDR3 length: 12 amino acids. Germline CDR1 is DFQATT and CDR2 is SNEGSKA (reference sequence). The germline V and J ends were trimmed by 1 base and 5 bases, with 6 bases remaining between them. Here the CDR3 reads CSARVLDQPQHF. The CDR3 nucleotides read TGCAGTGCTAGAGTTTTGGATCAGCCCCAGCATTTT.

The sample holds many counts of this clonotype. The V gene is TRBV30, the J gene TRBJ1-6; TRBD1 might be the D (5 bases). Germline CDR1 GTSNPN, CDR2 SVGIG (reference sequence). The CDR3 runs to 12 residues. The V end lost 0 bases, the J end lost 9 bases, and 6 bases lay between the germline ends. DNA of the CDR3: TGTGCCTGGAGTGTACAGGTTTCACCCCTCCACTTT. Translated: CAWSVQVSPLHF.

This clonotype appeared many times. The chain has TRBV28 and TRBJ2-6; D is uncertain. V was pared by 2 bases and J by 3 bases, with 5 bases between. CDR1 is MDHEN and CDR2 is SYDVKM in the germline V gene. The CDR3 is 14 residues long. CDR3 nucleotide sequence: TGTGCCAGCAGTTTAATGGGTGGGGCCAACGTCCTGACTTTC. Translated, it gives CASSLMGGANVLTF.

This clonotype was detected many times. This sequence joins TRBV6-1 and TRBJ1-2; D is perhaps TRBD1 (6 bases). The CDR3 runs to 15 residues. Germline lookup yields CDR1 MNHNS and CDR2 SASEGT. V was pared by 6 bases and J by 2 bases, with 16 bases between. The CDR3 DNA sequence: TGTGCCAGCAGGGCACAGGGCCTGGTCAACTATGGCTACACCTTC. Its protein is CASRAQGLVNYGYTF.

The chain is built from TRBV9 and TRBJ2-2; TRBD2 matches 9 bases. The CDR3 covers 16 residues. V was pared by 3 bases and J by 0 bases, with 3 bases of the junction left unmatched. Per germline, CDR1 SGDLS and CDR2 YYNGEE. CDR3 DNA sequence: TGTGCCAGCAGCGAAAGGACTAGCGCGAACACCGGGGAGCTGTTTTTT. Translation: CASSERTSANTGELFF.

This clonotype occurred many times. V usage is TRBV30 and J usage is TRBJ1-2; no firm D call. Germline values: CDR1 GTSNPN, CDR2 SVGIG (reference sequence). The V and J ends lost 6 bases and 7 bases respectively, with 12 bases between them. The CDR3 totals 11 residues. Written as DNA, the CDR3 is TGTGCCTGCTTGCTCGCTGGTGGCTACACCTTC. It encodes CACLLAGGYTF.